A single sample is the source of the 19 T cell receptor beta chains below, sequenced in a study of OX40 agonist ivuxolimab in advanced cancers. The table came from immunoSEQ multiplex PCR; TCRdb's copy has only in-frame clones and leaves some out. The sample consists of fewer than 100,000 clones, roughly 92% of them appearing once. Here the sequenced sample was CD4+ or CD8+ T cells sorted from blood, taken in a trial of the OX40 agonist ivuxolimab. Receptor source: an adult with an advanced solid tumor such as melanoma, head and neck, liver or kidney cancer.

V and J are TRBV11-3 and TRBJ2-1; D remains ambiguous. This CDR3 is 15 amino acids long. Trimming took off 4 bases at V and 5 bases at J, with 15 bases between the two ends. CDR1 is SGHNT and CDR2 is YENEEA in the germline V gene. The CDR3 region is CASSSAPGANNEQFF. The CDR3 DNA sequence: TGTGCCAGCAGCTCCGCCCCCGGAGCTAACAATGAGCAGTTCTTC.

The V and J genes are TRBV9 and TRBJ2-2, with unresolved D. The germline CDR1 and CDR2 sequences are SGDLS and YYNGEE. V was shortened by 0 bases and J by 6 bases, with 9 bases between the two germline ends. The CDR3 contains 14 residues. The CDR3 sequence is CASSVAPGAGELFF. The CDR3 DNA reads as TGTGCCAGCAGCGTAGCTCCGGGCGCCGGGGAGCTGTTTTTT.

This rearrangement joins TRBV4-1 to TRBJ2-7; possibly TRBD2 for D (5 bases). This CDR3 spans 14 amino acids. V lost 0 bases to trimming and J lost 3 bases, with 9 bases between them. Germline V CDR1 and CDR2: MGHRA, YSYEKL. Here the CDR3 DNA reads TGCGCCAGCAGCCAAGAGCGGGTCTACTACGAGCAGTACTTC. The encoded protein is CASSQERVYYEQYF.

The gene calls are TRBV27 and TRBJ2-5; D is unclear. The DNA end favors TRBJ2-7, so the J call may be wrong. The CDR3 totals 16 residues. Germline loops: CDR1 MNHEY, CDR2 SMNVEV (reference sequence). The CDR3 bases are TGTGCCAGCAGTTCCTACTACAGATCCGAGTCCTACGAGCAGTACTTC. Translation: CASSSYYRSESYEQYF.

The chain employs TRBV28 and TRBJ1-1; D ambiguous. In germline, CDR1 is MDHEN, CDR2 SYDVKM. Trimming took off 5 bases at V and 1 base at J, with 8 bases between the two ends. The CDR3 covers 13 residues. The CDR3 DNA is TGTGCCAGCAGTCTCAAAGAGAACACTGAAGCTTTCTTT. Translating gives CASSLKENTEAFF.

The gene calls are TRBV5-6 and TRBJ1-2, with TRBD1 identical over 7 bases. Germline CDR1 and CDR2: SGHDT and YYEEEE. The CDR3 sequence is 15 residues long. Trimming removed 0 bases from V and 0 bases from J; junction bases left unmatched: 2. CDR3 region: CASSLGTGTNYGYTF. The CDR3 nucleotides read TGTGCCAGCAGCTTGGGGACAGGTACTAACTATGGCTACACCTTC. Using reference TRBV5-6 and TRBJ1-2 for the parts outside the CDR3, the full variable domain is DAGVTQSPTHLIKTRGQQVTLRCSPKSGHDTVSWYQQALGQGPQFIFQYYEEEERQRGNFPDRFSGHQFPNYSSELNVNALLLGDSALYLCASSLGTGTNYGYTFGSGTRLTVV.

The chain recombines TRBV25-1 with TRBJ1-1; 10 bases match TRBD1. Trimming cost V 3 bases and J 3 bases; bases outside gene matches: 10. The CDR3 has 17 amino acids. Germline CDR1 reads MGHDK; CDR2 reads SYGVNS. The CDR3 loop reads CASSESGRQGAYTEAFF. The CDR3 nucleotides are TGTGCCAGCAGTGAGTCGGGCAGACAGGGGGCTTACACTGAAGCTTTCTTT. Full variable domain (outside the CDR3, taken from reference TRBV25-1 and TRBJ1-1): EADIYQTPRYLVIGTGKKITLECSQTMGHDKMYWYQQDPGMELHLIHYSYGVNSTEKGDLSSESTVSRIRTEHFPLTLESARPSHTSQYLCASSESGRQGAYTEAFFGQGTRLTVV.

CDR3 nucleotides: TGCGCCAGCAGTCACGGTAGCTCCTACAATGAGCAGTTCTTC. Translation: CASSHGSSYNEQFF. The rearrangement links TRBV10-1 to TRBJ2-1; no firm D call. CDR3 length equals 14 residues. The V gene's germline CDR1 is WNHNN and CDR2 SYGVQD (reference sequence). The V and J ends lost 5 bases and 0 bases respectively, with 8 bases between them.

The chain is built from TRBV27 and TRBJ2-1, with TRBD2 identical over 9 bases. There are 15 residues in the CDR3. Trimming removed 5 bases from V and 7 bases from J; junction bases left unmatched: 9. Germline V CDR1 and CDR2: MNHEY, SMNVEV (reference sequence). The CDR3 is CASSHGLARLNEQFF. CDR3 coding DNA: TGTGCCAGCAGTCATGGACTAGCGCGTCTGAATGAGCAGTTCTTC.

This clone was found a few times. The chain joins TRBV5-1 to TRBJ1-5; no clear D. This CDR3 is 13 amino acids long. Germline CDR1 SGHRS, CDR2 YFSETQ. The V end lost 0 bases, the J end lost 6 bases, and 7 bases lay between the germline ends. As DNA, the CDR3 is TGCGCCAGCAGCTTGGGGTTGGGTCAGCCCCAGCATTTT. Translated: CASSLGLGQPQHF. Supplemented by reference TRBV5-1 and TRBJ1-5, the full variable domain reads KAGVTQTPRYLIKTRGQQVTLSCSPISGHRSVSWYQQTPGQGLQFLFEYFSETQRNKGNFPGRFSGRQFSNSRSEMNVSTLELGDSALYLCASSLGLGQPQHFGDGTRLSIL.

This clone was counted once. V usage is TRBV27 and J usage is TRBJ1-3; D call uncertain. In germline, CDR1 is MNHEY, CDR2 SMNVEV (reference sequence). The V and J ends lost 6 bases and 0 bases respectively, with 12 bases between them. The CDR3 spans 15 residues. CDR3 coding DNA: TGTGCCAGCAGGACGGACGGTAGCTCTGGAAACACCATATATTTT. Its translation is CASRTDGSSGNTIYF.

The V call is TRBV19, the J call TRBJ2-2, with TRBD1 identical over 10 bases. After removal of 3 bases from V and 1 base from J, the junction contained 11 bases not matched to a gene. The CDR3 has 19 residues. Germline V gene data show CDR1 as LNHDA and CDR2 as SQIVND (reference sequence). CDR3 nucleotides: TGTGCCAGTAGTATTCATACCTTGACAGGGGGCCTGAACACCGGGGAGCTGTTTTTT. This gives the protein CASSIHTLTGGLNTGELFF.

This sequence joins TRBV7-9 and TRBJ2-7; perhaps D is TRBD1 or TRBD2 (5 bases each). The V gene's germline CDR1 is SEHNR and CDR2 FQNEAQ (reference sequence). Trimming shortened V by 7 bases and J by 3 bases, and 19 bases separated the two germline ends. This CDR3 region has 15 residues. CDR3 sequence (DNA): TGTGCCAGCACCTCGAGATCCGGGACCAACTACGAGCAGTACTTC. Translated: CASTSRSGTNYEQYF.

This chain joins TRBV7-6 and TRBJ2-7; tentative D call: TRBD2 (7 bases). This CDR3 is 18 amino acids long. V gave up 4 bases and J gave up 5 bases, with 27 bases separating them. Germline loops: CDR1 SGHVS, CDR2 FNYEAQ. CDR3 in amino acids: CASSCSLLAGGGLDEQYF. The CDR3 region has the DNA TGTGCCAGCAGCTGCAGTCTCTTAGCTGGGGGGGGGCTGGACGAGCAGTACTTC. The full variable domain, with the rest looked up from reference TRBV7-6 and TRBJ2-7, is GAGVSQSPRYKVTKRGQDVALRCDPISGHVSLYWYRQALGQGPEFLTYFNYEAQQDKSGLPNDRFSAERPEGSISTLTIQRTEQRDSAMYRCASSCSLLAGGGLDEQYFGPGTRLTVT.

The rearrangement links TRBV7-2 to TRBJ2-5; 12 bases line up with TRBD2. The CDR3 loop spans 15 amino acids. Germline V gene sequence: CDR1 SGHTA, CDR2 FQGNSA. J was trimmed by 6 bases and V by 1 base; bases with no gene match: 3. The CDR3 protein is CASSLDGTSGQTQYF. The CDR3 DNA is TGTGCCAGCAGCTTAGACGGGACTAGCGGGCAGACCCAGTACTTC.

The genes are TRBV5-4 and TRBJ2-7; D assignment may be TRBD1 or TRBD2 (5 bases each). Germline CDR1 is SGHNT and CDR2 is YYREEE (reference sequence). The CDR3 runs to 13 residues. Trimming stripped 0 bases from V and 4 bases from J, with 8 bases between. Here the CDR3 DNA reads TGTGCCAGCAGCTTGGGAGGGGAATACGAGCAGTACTTC. Translating it yields CASSLGGEYEQYF. Using reference TRBV5-4 and TRBJ2-7 for the parts outside the CDR3, the full variable domain is ETGVTQSPTHLIKTRGQQVTLRCSSQSGHNTVSWYQQALGQGPQFIFQYYREEENGRGNFPPRFSGLQFPNYSSELNVNALELDDSALYLCASSLGGEYEQYFGPGTRLTVT.

This chain connects TRBV2 to TRBJ1-2; tentatively, D is TRBD1 (5 bases). CDR1 and CDR2 (germline): SNHLY, FYNNEI. V lost 8 bases and J lost 11, with 12 bases in between. The CDR3 is made up of 10 amino acids. Written as DNA, the CDR3 is TGTGCCAGCGGACACGCTAGGTACACCTTC. It is translated as CASGHARYTF. Full variable domain (outside the CDR3, taken from reference TRBV2 and TRBJ1-2): EPEVTQTPSHQVTQMGQEVILRCVPISNHLYFYWYRQILGQKVEFLVSFYNNEISEKSEIFDDQFSVERPDGSNFTLKIRSTKLEDSAMYFCASGHARYTFGSGTRLTVV.

This chain connects TRBV13 to TRBJ2-5; 12 bases are a match to TRBD2. Per germline, CDR1 PRHDT and CDR2 FYEKMQ (reference sequence). The V segment lost 5 bases and the J segment 5 bases; nucleotides outside the gene matches: 9. The CDR3 totals 16 residues. The CDR3: CASSLRTSGTGETQYF. For the CDR3, the DNA is TGTGCCAGCAGCCTCCGGACTAGCGGGACGGGTGAGACCCAGTACTTC. Full variable domain (remainder filled in from reference TRBV13 and TRBJ2-5): AAGVIQSPRHLIKEKRETATLKCYPIPRHDTVYWYQQGPGQDPQFLISFYEKMQSDKGSIPDRFSAQQFSDYHSELNMSSLELGDSALYFCASSLRTSGTGETQYFGPGTRLLVL.

This clone was picked up one time. The chain recombines TRBV7-8 with TRBJ2-3, with D maybe TRBD2 (5 bases). V was cut by 0 bases and J by 9 bases, with 13 bases left in between. The CDR3 loop spans 14 amino acids. Germline V gene data show CDR1 as SGHVS and CDR2 as FQNEAQ. CDR3: CASSLAGGSETQYF. Written as DNA, the CDR3 is TGTGCCAGCAGCTTAGCAGGAGGCTCTGAAACGCAGTATTTT. Combining the CDR3 with reference TRBV7-8 and TRBJ2-3 gives the whole variable domain GAGVSQSPRYKVAKRGQDVALRCDPISGHVSLFWYQQALGQGPEFLTYFQNEAQLDKSGLPSDRFFAERPEGSVSTLKIQRTQQEDSAVYLCASSLAGGSETQYFGPGTRLTVL.